This T cell receptor (beta chain) is drawn from a study of blood T cell repertoires in COVID-19. Across the whole study: The analysed material was cDNA or gDNA that came from T cells, B-cell-depleted T cells, or PBMCs.

This clone has a handful of counts. Per the original methods: Amplification from reference gene primers served as the basis for estimated nucleated cell counts. Clones were sequenced by immunoSEQ multiplex PCR, and TCRdb holds only the in-frame ones, with some missing. The V and J calls and the clone size are those of that table, but D and trimming were determined from the DNA. The data show 260,000 or so clones, 84% seen once. CDR3 length: 15 amino acids. Trimming took 11 bases from V and 0 from J, leaving 18 bases between them. Germline V lookup: CDR1 MNHEY, CDR2 SVGAGI. Sequencing was carried out using peripheral blood. The chain has TRBV6-5 and TRBJ2-3, with D possibly being TRBD1 (6 bases). The origin of this receptor is a human donor in a cohort sampled during active COVID-19. In DNA form, the CDR3 reads TGTGCCGGGAGAACAGGGCCCACTAGCACAGATACGCAGTATTTT. Amino acids: CAGRTGPTSTDTQYF.